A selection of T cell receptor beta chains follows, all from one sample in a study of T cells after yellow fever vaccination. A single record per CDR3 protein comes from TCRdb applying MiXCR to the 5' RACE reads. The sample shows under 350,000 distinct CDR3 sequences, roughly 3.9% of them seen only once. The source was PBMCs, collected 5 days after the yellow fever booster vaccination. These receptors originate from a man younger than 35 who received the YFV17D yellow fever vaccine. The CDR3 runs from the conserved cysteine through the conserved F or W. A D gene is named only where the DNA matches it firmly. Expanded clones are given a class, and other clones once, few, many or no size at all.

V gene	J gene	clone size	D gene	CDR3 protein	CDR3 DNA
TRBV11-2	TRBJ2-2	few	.	CASGSRGIDTGELFF	TGTGCCAGCGGCTCTAGAGGGATCGACACCGGGGAGCTGTTTTTT
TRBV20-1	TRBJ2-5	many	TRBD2	CSAGQLAGTETQYF	TGCAGTGCTGGCCAACTAGCGGGGACGGAGACCCAGTACTTC
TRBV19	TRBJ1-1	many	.	CASSIDAGASVNTEAFF	TGTGCCAGTAGTATAGATGCAGGGGCCTCGGTGAACACTGAAGCTTTCTTT
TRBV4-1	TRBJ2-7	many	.	CASSQDRGGYSYEQYF	TGCGCCAGCAGCCAAGATCGTGGGGGATACTCCTACGAGCAGTACTTC
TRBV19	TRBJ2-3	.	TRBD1	CAAQGATDTQYF	TGTGCCGCCCAGGGGGCAACAGATACGCAGTATTTT
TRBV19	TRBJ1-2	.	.	CASSTGGVQPYGYTF	TGTGCCAGTAGTACTGGGGGAGTTCAACCTTATGGCTACACCTTC
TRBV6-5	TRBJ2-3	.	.	CASSYSAVTDTQYF	TGTGCCAGCAGTTACTCAGCGGTCACAGATACGCAGTATTTT
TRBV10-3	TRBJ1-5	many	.	CAISESGQGRPQHF	TGTGCCATCAGTGAGTCCGGGCAGGGCAGGCCCCAGCATTTT
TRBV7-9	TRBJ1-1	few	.	CASSLGKAEAFF	TGTGCCAGCAGCTTAGGCAAAGCGGAAGCTTTCTTT
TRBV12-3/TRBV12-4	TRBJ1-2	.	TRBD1	CATGQLGGYGYTF	TGTGCCACGGGACAGCTTGGAGGGTATGGCTACACCTTC
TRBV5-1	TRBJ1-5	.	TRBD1	CASTQDRATFNQPQHF	TGCGCCAGCACCCAAGACAGGGCCACCTTCAATCAGCCCCAGCATTTT
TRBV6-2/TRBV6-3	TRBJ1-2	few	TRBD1	CASSYALDRGRRDGYTF	TGTGCCAGCAGTTACGCCCTGGACAGGGGTCGTCGGGATGGCTACACCTTC
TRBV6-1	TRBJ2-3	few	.	CASRTTGYGYTDTQYF	TGTGCCAGCAGGACGACAGGTTATGGGTACACAGATACGCAGTATTTT
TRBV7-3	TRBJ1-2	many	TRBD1	CASGQGTADGYTF	TGTGCCAGCGGTCAAGGGACAGCCGATGGCTACACCTTC
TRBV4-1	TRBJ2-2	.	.	CASSHDGSNTGELFF	TGCGCCAGCAGCCACGACGGTTCGAACACCGGGGAGCTGTTTTTT
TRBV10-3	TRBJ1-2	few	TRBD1	CAISTGGWDYGYTF	TGTGCCATCAGCACAGGGGGCTGGGACTATGGCTACACCTTC
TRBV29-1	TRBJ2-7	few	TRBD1	CSVVRTGGYEQYF	TGCAGCGTTGTGCGGACAGGGGGCTACGAGCAGTACTTC
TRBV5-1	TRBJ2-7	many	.	CASSSVYEQYF	TGCGCCAGCAGCTCCGTGTATGAGCAGTACTTC
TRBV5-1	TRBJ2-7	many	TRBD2	CASSLEAGGPTYEQYF	TGCGCCAGCAGCTTGGAAGCGGGGGGGCCAACCTACGAGCAGTACTTC
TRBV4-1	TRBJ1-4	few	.	CASSHLSVPREKLFF	TGCGCCAGCAGCCACCTTAGCGTCCCGAGGGAAAAACTGTTTTTT
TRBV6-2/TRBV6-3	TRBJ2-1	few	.	CASKWLNEQFF	TGTGCCAGCAAGTGGCTAAATGAGCAGTTCTTC
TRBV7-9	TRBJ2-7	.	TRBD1	CASSPGQDAYEQYF	TGTGCCAGCAGCCCGGGACAGGACGCCTACGAGCAGTACTTC
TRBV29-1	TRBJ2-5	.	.	CSVRELLSQETQYF	TGCAGCGTCCGGGAGTTGCTGAGCCAAGAGACCCAGTACTTC
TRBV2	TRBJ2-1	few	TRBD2	CATCYSGGSSYNEQFF	TGTGCCACCTGTTATAGCGGGGGTAGCTCCTACAATGAGCAGTTCTTC
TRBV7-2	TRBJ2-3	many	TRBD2	CASSWHHSAGGPDTQYF	TGTGCCAGCAGCTGGCACCACTCAGCGGGGGGCCCAGATACGCAGTATTTT
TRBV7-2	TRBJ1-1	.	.	CASGAARTEAFF	TGTGCCAGCGGGGCGGCCAGAACTGAAGCTTTCTTT
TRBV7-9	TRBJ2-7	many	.	CASSFGTGTYEQYF	TGTGCCAGCAGCTTTGGGACGGGTACTTATGAGCAGTACTTC
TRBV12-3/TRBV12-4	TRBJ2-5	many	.	CASTPFGTEETQYF	TGTGCCAGCACCCCCTTTGGGACGGAAGAGACCCAGTACTTC
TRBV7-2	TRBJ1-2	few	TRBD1	CASSLDRVNGYTF	TGTGCCAGCAGCCTTGACAGGGTCAATGGCTACACCTTC
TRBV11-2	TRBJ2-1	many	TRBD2	CASSYIAGGGNEQFF	TGTGCCAGCAGTTATATAGCGGGGGGTGGAAATGAGCAGTTCTTC
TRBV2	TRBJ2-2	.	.	CASLYQEIIGELFF	TGTGCCAGCTTATACCAGGAGATAATCGGGGAGCTGTTTTTT
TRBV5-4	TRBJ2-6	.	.	CASSLYSVSGANVLTF	TGTGCCAGCAGCTTGTATTCCGTCTCTGGGGCCAACGTCCTGACTTTC
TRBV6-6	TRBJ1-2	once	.	CASRPSGQGPGYGYTF	TGTGCCAGCAGACCTTCAGGGCAGGGTCCCGGGTATGGCTACACCTTC
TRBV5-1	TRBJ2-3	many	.	CASSLASVLRDTQYF	TGCGCCAGCAGCTTGGCCTCCGTCCTGCGGGATACGCAGTATTTT
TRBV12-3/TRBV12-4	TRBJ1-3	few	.	CASSNDGADGNTIYF	TGTGCCAGCAGCAACGATGGGGCTGACGGAAACACCATATATTTT